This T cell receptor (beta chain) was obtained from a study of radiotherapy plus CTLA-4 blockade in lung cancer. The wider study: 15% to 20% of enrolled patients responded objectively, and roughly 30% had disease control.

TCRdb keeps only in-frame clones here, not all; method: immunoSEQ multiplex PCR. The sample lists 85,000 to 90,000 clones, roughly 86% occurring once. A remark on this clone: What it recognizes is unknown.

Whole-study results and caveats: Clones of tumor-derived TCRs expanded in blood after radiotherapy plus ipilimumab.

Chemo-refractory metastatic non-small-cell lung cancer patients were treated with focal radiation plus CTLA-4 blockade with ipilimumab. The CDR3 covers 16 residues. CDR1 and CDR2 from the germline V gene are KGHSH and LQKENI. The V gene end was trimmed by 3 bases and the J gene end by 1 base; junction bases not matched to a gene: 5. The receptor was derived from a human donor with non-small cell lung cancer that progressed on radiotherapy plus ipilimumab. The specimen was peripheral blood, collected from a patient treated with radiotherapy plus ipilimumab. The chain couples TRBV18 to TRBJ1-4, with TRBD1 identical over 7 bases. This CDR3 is CASSPRQGGTNEKLFF. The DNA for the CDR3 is TGTGCCAGCTCACCTCGACAGGGAGGAACTAATGAAAAACTGTTTTTT.